This is a list of T cell receptor beta chains from one sample in a study of T cells in Graves' hyperthyroidism and ophthalmopathy. A single record per CDR3 protein comes from TCRdb applying MiXCR to the multiplex PCR reads. The sample has about 59,000 distinct CDR3 sequences, approximately 53% seen once. Specimen: blood. All receptors come from an older woman with Graves' ophthalmopathy. Each CDR3 is given with its conserved first and last residue. Rows may omit the clone size; those that give it use once, few, many or a size class.

j_call,clone_size,v_call,cdr3_aa
TRBJ2-1,-,TRBV29-1,CSVGGAGRSYNEQFF
TRBJ2-7,-,TRBV20-1,CSALGQGDSYEQYF
TRBJ1-5,-,TRBV19,CASSQNPDQPQHF
TRBJ2-2,-,TRBV7-9,CASRLGDMGTGELFF
TRBJ2-1,many,TRBV20-1,CSASRTGVGNEQFF
TRBJ2-3,many,TRBV7-3,CASSLLGGRDYTDTQYF
TRBJ2-2,many,TRBV6-1,CASSPPLGLATGELFF
TRBJ2-2,many,TRBV29-1,CSASGGGGDFTGELFF
TRBJ2-1,many,TRBV11-3,CASSSYTSDEQFF
TRBJ1-1,many,TRBV4-2,CASSTPSTRGTEAFF
TRBJ1-4,many,TRBV6-5,CASRRGNEKLFF
TRBJ2-7,-,TRBV25-1,CASSVLARQYF
TRBJ2-7,many,TRBV18,CASSPRNSDYEQYF
TRBJ2-7,-,TRBV20-1,CSTYSGVGEQYF
TRBJ2-7,many,TRBV7-2,CASSLVDGTYEQYF
TRBJ1-5,-,TRBV6-6,CASSPQHF